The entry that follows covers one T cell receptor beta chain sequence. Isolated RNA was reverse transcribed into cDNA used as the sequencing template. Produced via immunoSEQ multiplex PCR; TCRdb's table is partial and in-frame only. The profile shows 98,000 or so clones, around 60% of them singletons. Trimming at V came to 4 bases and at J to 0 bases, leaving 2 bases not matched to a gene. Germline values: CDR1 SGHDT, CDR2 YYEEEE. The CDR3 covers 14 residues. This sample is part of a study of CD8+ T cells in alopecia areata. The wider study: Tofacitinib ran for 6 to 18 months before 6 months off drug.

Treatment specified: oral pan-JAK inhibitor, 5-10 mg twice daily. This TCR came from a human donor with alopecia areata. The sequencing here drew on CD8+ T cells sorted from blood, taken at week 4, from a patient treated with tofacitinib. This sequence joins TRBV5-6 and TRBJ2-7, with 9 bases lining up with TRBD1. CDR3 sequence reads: CASSPGQGSYEQYF. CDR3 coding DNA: TGTGCCAGCAGCCCGGGACAGGGCTCCTACGAGCAGTACTTC.